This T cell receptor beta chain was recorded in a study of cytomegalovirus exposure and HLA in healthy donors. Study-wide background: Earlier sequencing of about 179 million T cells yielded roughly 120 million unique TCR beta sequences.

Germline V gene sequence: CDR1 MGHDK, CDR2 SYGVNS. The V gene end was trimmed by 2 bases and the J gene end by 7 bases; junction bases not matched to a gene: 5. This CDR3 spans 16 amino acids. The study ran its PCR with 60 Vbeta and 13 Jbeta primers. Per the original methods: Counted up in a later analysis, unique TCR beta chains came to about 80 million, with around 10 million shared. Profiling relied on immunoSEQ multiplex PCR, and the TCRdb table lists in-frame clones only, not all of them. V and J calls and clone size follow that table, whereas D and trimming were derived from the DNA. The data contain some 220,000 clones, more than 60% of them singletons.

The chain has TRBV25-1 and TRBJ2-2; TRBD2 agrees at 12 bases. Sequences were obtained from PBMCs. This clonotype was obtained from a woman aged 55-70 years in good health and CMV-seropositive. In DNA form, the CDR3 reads TGTGCCAGCAGTGAAGAACTAGCGGGAGGCAGCGGGGAGCTGTTTTTT. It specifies CASSEELAGGSGELFF.